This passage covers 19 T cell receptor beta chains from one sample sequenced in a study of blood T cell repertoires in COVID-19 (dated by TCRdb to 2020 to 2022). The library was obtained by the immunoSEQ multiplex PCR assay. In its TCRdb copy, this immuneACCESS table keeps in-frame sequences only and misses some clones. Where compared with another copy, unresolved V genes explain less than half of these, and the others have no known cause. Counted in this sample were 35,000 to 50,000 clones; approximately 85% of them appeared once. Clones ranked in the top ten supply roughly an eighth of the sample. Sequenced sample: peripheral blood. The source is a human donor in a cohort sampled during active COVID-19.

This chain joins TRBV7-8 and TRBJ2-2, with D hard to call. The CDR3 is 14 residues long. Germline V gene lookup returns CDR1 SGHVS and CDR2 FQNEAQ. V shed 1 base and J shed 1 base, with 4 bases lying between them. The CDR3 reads CASSLGQNTGELFF. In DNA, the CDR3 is TGTGCCAGCAGCTTAGGGCAGAACACCGGGGAGCTGTTTTTT.

In nucleotides, the CDR3 is TGTGCCTGGAGAGTCAGCAGGAGCGGAGTAATGAACACTGAAGCTTTCTTT. This encodes CAWRVSRSGVMNTEAFF. J is TRBJ1-1 and V is TRBV30; D is uncertain. CDR3 size: 17 residues. Trimming took off 3 bases at V and 0 bases at J, with 20 bases between the two ends. The germline CDR1 and CDR2 sequences are GTSNPN and SVGIG (reference sequence).

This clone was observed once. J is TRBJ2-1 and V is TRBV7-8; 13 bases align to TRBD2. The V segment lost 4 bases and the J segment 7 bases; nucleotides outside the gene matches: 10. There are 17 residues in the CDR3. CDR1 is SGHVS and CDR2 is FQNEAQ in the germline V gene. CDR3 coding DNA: TGTGCCAGCAGCTGGGCCCTAACGGGACTAGCGGGGAATGAGCAGTTCTTC. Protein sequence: CASSWALTGLAGNEQFF.

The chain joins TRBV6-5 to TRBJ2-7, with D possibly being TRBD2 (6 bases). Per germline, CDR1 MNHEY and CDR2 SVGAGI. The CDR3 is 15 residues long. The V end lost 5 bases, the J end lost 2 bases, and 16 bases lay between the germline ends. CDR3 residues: CASSPVPGGTYEQYF. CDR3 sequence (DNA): TGTGCCAGCAGTCCCGTCCCGGGCGGGACCTACGAGCAGTACTTC.

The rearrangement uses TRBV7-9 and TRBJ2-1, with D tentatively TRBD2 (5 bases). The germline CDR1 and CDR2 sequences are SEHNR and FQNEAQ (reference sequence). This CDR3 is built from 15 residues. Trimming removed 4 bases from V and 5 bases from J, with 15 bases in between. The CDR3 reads CASSSRMSGHNEQFF. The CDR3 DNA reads TGTGCCAGCAGCTCCCGTATGAGCGGTCACAATGAGCAGTTCTTC.

The CDR3 DNA sequence: TGTGCCAGCAGCCAAGGTGGCAGTCACTACACCTTC. Translation gives CASSQGGSHYTF. The chain is built from TRBV3-1 (or the pseudogene TRBV3-2) and TRBJ1-2; D gene uncertain. This CDR3 is 12 amino acids long. Germline V gives CDR1 LGHDT, CDR2 YNNKEL (reference sequence). V lost 1 base and J lost 10, with 10 bases in between.

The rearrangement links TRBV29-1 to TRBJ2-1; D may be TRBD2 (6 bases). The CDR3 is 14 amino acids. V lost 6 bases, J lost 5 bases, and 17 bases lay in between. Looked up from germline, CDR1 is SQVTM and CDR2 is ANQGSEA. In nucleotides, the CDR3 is TGCAGCGTAGTAGGGAGGTCCATCAACAATGAGCAGTTCTTC. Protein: CSVVGRSINNEQFF.

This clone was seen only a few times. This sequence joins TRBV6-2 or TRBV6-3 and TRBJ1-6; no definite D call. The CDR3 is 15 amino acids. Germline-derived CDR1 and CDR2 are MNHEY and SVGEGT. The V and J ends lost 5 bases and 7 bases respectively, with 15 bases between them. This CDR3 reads CASSLGGLGNSPLHF. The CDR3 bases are TGTGCCAGCAGTCTAGGAGGGCTGGGCAATTCACCCCTCCACTTT.

The CDR3 is CSVLAGGDTQYF. The DNA of the CDR3 is TGCAGCGTTTTAGCGGGGGGAGATACGCAGTATTTT. This chain uses TRBV29-1 with TRBJ2-3, with 10 nucleotides matching TRBD2. V was clipped by 5 bases and J by 5 bases; unmatched bases: 1. CDR3 length: 12 amino acids. CDR1 SQVTM and CDR2 ANQGSEA come from the germline V gene.

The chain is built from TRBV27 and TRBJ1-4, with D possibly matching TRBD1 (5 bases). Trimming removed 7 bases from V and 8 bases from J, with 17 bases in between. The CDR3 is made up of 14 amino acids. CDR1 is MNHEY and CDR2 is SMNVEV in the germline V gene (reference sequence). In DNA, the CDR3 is TGTGCCAGCAAGCCCCAGGGAAGAGAAGAAAAACTGTTTTTT. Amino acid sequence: CASKPQGREEKLFF.

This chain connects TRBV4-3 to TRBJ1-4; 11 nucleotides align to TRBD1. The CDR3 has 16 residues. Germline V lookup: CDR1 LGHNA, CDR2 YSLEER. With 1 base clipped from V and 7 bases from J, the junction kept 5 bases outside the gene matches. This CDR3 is CASSQGTGGRIEKLFF. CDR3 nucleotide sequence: TGCGCCAGCAGCCAAGGGACAGGGGGCAGAATTGAAAAACTGTTTTTT.

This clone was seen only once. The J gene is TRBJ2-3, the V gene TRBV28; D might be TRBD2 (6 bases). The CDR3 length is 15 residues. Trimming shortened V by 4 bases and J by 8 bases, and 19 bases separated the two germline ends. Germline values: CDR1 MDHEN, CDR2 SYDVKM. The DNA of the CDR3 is TGTGCCAGCAGTTCCCTGGGGACTCAGGGAGGTACGCAGTATTTT. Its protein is CASSSLGTQGGTQYF.

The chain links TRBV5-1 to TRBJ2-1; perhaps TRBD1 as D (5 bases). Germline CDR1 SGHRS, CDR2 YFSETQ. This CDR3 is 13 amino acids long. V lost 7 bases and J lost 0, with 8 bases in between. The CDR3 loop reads CASRRDSYNEQFF. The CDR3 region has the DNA TGCGCCAGCCGCAGGGACTCCTACAATGAGCAGTTCTTC.

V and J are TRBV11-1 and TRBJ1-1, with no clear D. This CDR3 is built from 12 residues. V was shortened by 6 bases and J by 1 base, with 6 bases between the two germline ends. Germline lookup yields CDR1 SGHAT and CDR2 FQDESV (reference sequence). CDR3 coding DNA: TGTGCCAGCAGTTACAGGAACACTGAAGCTTTCTTT. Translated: CASSYRNTEAFF.

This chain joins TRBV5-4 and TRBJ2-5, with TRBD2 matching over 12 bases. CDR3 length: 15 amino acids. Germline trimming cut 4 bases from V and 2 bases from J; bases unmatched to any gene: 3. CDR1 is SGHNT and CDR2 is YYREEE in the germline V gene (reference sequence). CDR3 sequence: CASSKGLAGQETQYF. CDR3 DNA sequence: TGTGCCAGCAGCAAAGGACTAGCGGGGCAAGAGACCCAGTACTTC.

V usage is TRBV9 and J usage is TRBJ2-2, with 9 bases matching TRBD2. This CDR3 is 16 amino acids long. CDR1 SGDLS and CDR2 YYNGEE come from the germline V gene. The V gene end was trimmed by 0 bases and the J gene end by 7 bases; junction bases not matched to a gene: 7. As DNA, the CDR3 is TGTGCCAGCAGCGTAGGTAATAGCGGGGGCGACGGGGAGCTGTTTTTT. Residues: CASSVGNSGGDGELFF.

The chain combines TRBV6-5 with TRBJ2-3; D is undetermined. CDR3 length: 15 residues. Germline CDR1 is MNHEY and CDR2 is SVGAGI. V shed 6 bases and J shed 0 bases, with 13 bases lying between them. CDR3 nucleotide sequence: TGTGCCAGCAGCCAGATCCGTCTGAGCACAGATACGCAGTATTTT. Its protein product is CASSQIRLSTDTQYF.

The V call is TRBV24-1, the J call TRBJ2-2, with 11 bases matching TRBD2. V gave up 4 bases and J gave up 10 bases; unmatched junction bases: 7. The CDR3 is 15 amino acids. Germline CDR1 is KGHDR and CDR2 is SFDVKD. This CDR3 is CATSDMTSGVPELFF. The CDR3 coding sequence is TGTGCCACCAGTGACATGACTAGCGGGGTCCCGGAGCTGTTTTTT.

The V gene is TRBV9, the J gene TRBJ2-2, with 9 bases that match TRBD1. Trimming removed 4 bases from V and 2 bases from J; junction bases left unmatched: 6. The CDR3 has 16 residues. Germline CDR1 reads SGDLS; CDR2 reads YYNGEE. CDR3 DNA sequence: TGTGCCAGCAGCTTGAGGGACAGGGCAAACACCGGGGAGCTGTTTTTT. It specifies CASSLRDRANTGELFF. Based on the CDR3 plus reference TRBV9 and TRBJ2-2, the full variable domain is DSGVTQTPKHLITATGQRVTLRCSPRSGDLSVYWYQQSLDQGLQFLIQYYNGEERAKGNILERFSAQQFPDLHSELNLSSLELGDSALYFCASSLRDRANTGELFFGEGSRLTVL.